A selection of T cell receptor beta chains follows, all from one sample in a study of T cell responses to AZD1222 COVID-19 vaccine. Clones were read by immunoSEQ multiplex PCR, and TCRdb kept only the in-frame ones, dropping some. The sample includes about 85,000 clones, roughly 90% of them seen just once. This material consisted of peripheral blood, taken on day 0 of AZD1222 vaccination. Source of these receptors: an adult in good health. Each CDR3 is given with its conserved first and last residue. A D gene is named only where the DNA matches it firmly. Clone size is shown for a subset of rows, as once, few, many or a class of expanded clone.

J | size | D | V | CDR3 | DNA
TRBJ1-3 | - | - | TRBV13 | CASSLGRLYSGNTIYF | TGTGCCAGCAGTTTGGGCAGGTTATACTCTGGAAACACCATATATTTT
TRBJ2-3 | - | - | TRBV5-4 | CASSSAGRGVTTDTQYF | TGTGCCAGCAGCTCCGCGGGGAGGGGGGTGACCACAGATACGCAGTATTTT
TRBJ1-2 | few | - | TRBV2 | CASTEDGTGGYTF | TGTGCCAGCACCGAGGATGGGACGGGTGGCTACACCTTC
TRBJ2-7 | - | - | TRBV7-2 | CASSFLGAGNYEQYF | TGTGCCAGCAGCTTCCTAGGGGCGGGGAACTACGAGCAGTACTTC
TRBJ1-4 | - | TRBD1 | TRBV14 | CASSPLGGQGAKLFF | TGTGCCAGCAGCCCGCTGGGAGGACAGGGAGCAAAACTGTTTTTT
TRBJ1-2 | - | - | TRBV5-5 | CASSFGGEDGYTF | TGTGCCAGCAGCTTTGGAGGGGAGGATGGCTACACCTTC
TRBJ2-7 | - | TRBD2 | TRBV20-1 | CSASRGEGSYEQYF | TGCAGTGCGAGTCGGGGGGAGGGATCCTACGAGCAGTACTTC
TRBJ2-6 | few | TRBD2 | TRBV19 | CASRTAGGTGANVLTF | TGTGCCAGTAGAACAGCGGGGGGTACCGGGGCCAACGTCCTGACTTTC
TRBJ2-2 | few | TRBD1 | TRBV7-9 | CASSPGTGGIGELFF | TGTGCCAGCAGCCCAGGGACAGGGGGCATCGGGGAGCTGTTTTTT
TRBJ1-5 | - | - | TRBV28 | CASRVGGPVNQPQHF | TGTGCCAGCCGGGTGGGGGGGCCGGTCAATCAGCCCCAGCATTTT
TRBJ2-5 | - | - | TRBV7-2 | CASSSILGSQETQYF | TGTGCCAGCAGCTCAATTCTGGGATCCCAAGAGACCCAGTACTTC
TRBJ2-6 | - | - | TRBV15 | CATSSLFGANVLTF | TGTGCCACCAGCAGTCTTTTTGGGGCCAACGTCCTGACTTTC
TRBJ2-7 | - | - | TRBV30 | CAWSVEGTFSIGQYF | TGTGCCTGGAGTGTAGAAGGGACATTTAGTATTGGGCAGTACTTC
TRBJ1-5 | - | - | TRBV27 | CASSLGGWDQPQHF | TGTGCCAGCAGTTTAGGGGGGTGGGATCAGCCCCAGCATTTT
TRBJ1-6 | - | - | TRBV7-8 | CASSPEYSPLHF | TGTGCCAGCAGCCCGGAGTATTCACCCCTCCACTTT
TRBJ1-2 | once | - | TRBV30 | CAWSKNRDHNYGYTF | TGTGCCTGGAGTAAGAACCGGGATCATAACTATGGCTACACCTTC
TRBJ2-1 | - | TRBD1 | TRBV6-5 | CASSYGTGTYNEQFF | TGTGCCAGCAGTTACGGGACAGGGACATACAATGAGCAGTTCTTC
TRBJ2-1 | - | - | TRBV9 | CASSPGKGRGPPNNEQFF | TGTGCCAGCAGCCCGGGGAAAGGCAGGGGCCCACCCAACAATGAGCAGTTCTTC
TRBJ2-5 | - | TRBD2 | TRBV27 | CASSQGLAQETQYF | TGTGCCAGCAGCCAAGGACTAGCACAAGAGACCCAGTACTTC
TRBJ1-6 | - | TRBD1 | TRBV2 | CASTRDRGQFNSPLHF | TGTGCCAGCACGCGAGACAGGGGGCAATTTAATTCACCCCTCCACTTT
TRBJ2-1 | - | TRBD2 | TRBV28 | CASSLSGGAGKRNEQFF | TGTGCCAGCAGTTTATCGGGAGGGGCAGGGAAAAGGAATGAGCAGTTCTTC
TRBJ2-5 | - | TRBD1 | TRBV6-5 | CASTGEETQYF | TGTGCCAGTACAGGGGAGGAGACCCAGTACTTC
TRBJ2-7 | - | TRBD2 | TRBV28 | CASSIGTSGILRSYEQYF | TGTGCCAGCAGTATCGGGACTAGCGGGATCTTGAGAAGCTACGAGCAGTACTTC
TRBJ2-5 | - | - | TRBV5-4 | CASSSRLEETQYF | TGTGCCAGCAGCTCAAGACTCGAAGAGACCCAGTACTTC
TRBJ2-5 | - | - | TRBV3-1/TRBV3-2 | CASSQDHLLVTRETQYF | TGTGCCAGCAGCCAAGACCACTTACTAGTAACGAGGGAGACCCAGTACTTC